The clone carrying this T cell receptor beta chain was seen only a few times. As yet, its antigen is unknown. This sample is drawn from a study of blood T cells in healthy people across ages. The CDR3 is made up of 16 amino acids. Trimming removed 8 bases from V and 1 base from J; junction bases left unmatched: 8. Germline V gene sequence: CDR1 SNHLY, CDR2 FYNNEI. Findings and caveats of the study: TCR beta diversity, measured per million T cells, fell in a roughly linear way with age.

A second PCR of roughly 7 to 11 cycles used a sample-barcoded 5' primer and a J-beta primer mix. Paired-end reads containing CDR3 totaled no fewer than 2.5 million for each sample. MiXCR, run by TCRdb on the 5' RACE reads, gives a single entry per CDR3 protein. The table lists roughly 730,000 distinct CDR3 sequences, about 56% of them singletons. The sample consisted of blood. The chain recombines TRBV2 with TRBJ2-6, with 7 positions matching TRBD2. The TCR sequence derives from a man between 35 and 55 years old in good health. CDR3: CASREAGRSGANVLTF. The CDR3 nucleotides are TGTGCCAGCCGGGAGGCAGGGCGGTCTGGGGCCAACGTCCTGACTTTC.